This entry concerns a single T cell receptor beta chain. Its antigen is still unknown. Only in-frame clones appear in the TCRdb table, and some are missing; sequencing was by immunoSEQ multiplex PCR. This table has about 13,000 clones, about 80% appearing once. The germline CDR1 and CDR2 sequences are LNHDA and SQIVND (reference sequence). This CDR3 has 15 amino acids. The J segment lost 4 bases and the V segment lost 5 bases, leaving 5 bases of the junction unmatched. The data originate from a study of PD-1 blockade in classical Hodgkin lymphoma. At the level of the study: Patients were treated with nivolumab at 3 mg/kg, and this was given intravenously every 2 weeks.

Every patient was affected by relapse after autologous stem cell transplantation, while exposure to brentuximab vedotin was not uniform. Broader study findings: The study found complete responders had baseline diversity similar to newly diagnosed patients. Healthy donors were reported to have higher baseline TCR diversity than newly diagnosed patients. When nivolumab was started under 1 year after ASCT, patients were excluded.

This material consisted of peripheral blood mononuclear cells (PBMCs), taken at baseline. The clonotype was recovered from a human donor with classical Hodgkin lymphoma. The chain has TRBV19 and TRBJ1-5; 10 bases are a match to TRBD1. The DNA of the CDR3 is TGTGCCAGTAGTGTCAGGACAGGGGGTAATCAGCCCCAGCATTTT. It is translated as CASSVRTGGNQPQHF. The full variable domain, in which reference TRBV19 and TRBJ1-5 provide the parts outside the CDR3, is DGGITQSPKYLFRKEGQNVTLSCEQNLNHDAMYWYRQDPGQGLRLIYYSQIVNDFQKGDIAEGYSVSREKKESFPLTVTSAQKNPTAFYLCASSVRTGGNQPQHFGDGTRLSIL.